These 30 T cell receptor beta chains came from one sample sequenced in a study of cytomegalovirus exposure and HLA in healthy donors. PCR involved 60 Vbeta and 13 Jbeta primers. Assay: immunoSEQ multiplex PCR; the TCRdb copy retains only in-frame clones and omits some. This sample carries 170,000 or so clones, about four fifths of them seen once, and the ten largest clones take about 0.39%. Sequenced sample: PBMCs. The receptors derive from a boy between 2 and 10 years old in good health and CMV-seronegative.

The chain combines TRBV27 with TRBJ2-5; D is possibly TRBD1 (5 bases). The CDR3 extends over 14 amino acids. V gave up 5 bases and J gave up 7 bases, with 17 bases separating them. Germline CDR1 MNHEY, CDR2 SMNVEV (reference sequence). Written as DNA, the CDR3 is TGTGCCAGCAGTCAGGAAACACAGGCTGCGACCCAGTACTTC. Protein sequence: CASSQETQAATQYF.

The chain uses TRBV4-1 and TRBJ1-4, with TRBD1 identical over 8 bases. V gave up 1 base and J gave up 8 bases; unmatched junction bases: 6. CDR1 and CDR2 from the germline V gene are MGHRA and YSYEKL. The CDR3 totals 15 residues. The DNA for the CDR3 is TGCGCCAGCAGCCAAGTTGTCGACAGGGGAGAAAAACTGTTTTTT. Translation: CASSQVVDRGEKLFF.

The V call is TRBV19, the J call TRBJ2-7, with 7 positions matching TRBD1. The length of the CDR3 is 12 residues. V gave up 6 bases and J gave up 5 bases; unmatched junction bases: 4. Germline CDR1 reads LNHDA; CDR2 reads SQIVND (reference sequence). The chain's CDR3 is CASRDQGDEQYF. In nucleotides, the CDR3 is TGTGCCAGTAGGGATCAGGGGGACGAGCAGTACTTC.

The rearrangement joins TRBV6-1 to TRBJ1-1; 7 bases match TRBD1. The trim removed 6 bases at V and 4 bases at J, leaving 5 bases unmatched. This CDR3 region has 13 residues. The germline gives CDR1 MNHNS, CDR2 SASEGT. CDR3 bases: TGTGCCAGCAGGCGGGACAGCGGCACTGAAGCTTTCTTT. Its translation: CASRRDSGTEAFF.

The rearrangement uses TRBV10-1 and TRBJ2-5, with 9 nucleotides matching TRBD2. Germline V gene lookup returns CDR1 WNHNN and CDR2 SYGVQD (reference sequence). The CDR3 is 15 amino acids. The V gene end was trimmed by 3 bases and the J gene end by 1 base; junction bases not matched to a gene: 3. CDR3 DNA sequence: TGCGCCAGCAGTGAAGCGGGAGGCCCCCAAGAGACCCAGTACTTC. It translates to CASSEAGGPQETQYF.

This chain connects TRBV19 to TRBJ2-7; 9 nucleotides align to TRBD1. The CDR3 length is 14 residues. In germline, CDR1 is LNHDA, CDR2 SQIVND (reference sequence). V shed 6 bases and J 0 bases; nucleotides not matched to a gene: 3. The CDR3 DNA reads TGTGCCAGTAGGCCGGGACAGGGCTCCTACGAGCAGTACTTC. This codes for CASRPGQGSYEQYF. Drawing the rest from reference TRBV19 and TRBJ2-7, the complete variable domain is DGGITQSPKYLFRKEGQNVTLSCEQNLNHDAMYWYRQDPGQGLRLIYYSQIVNDFQKGDIAEGYSVSREKKESFPLTVTSAQKNPTAFYLCASRPGQGSYEQYFGPGTRLTVT.

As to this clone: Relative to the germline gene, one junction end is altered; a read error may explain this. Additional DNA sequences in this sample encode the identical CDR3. The CDR3: CSVDEGNSDTQYF. The CDR3 DNA sequence: TGCAGCGTTGATGAGGGTAATTCAGATACGCAGTACTTT. The chain uses TRBV29-1 and TRBJ2-3; a weak D match, TRBD2 (5 bases). The CDR3 loop spans 13 amino acids. Germline lookup yields CDR1 SQVTM and CDR2 ANQGSEA.

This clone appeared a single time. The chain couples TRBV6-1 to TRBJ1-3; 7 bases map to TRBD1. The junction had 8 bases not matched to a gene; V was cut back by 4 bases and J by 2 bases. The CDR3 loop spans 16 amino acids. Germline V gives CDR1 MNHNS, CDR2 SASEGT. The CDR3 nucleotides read TGTGCCAGCAGTGCCTACGGGACAGCCGCTGGAAACACCATATATTTT. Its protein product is CASSAYGTAAGNTIYF.

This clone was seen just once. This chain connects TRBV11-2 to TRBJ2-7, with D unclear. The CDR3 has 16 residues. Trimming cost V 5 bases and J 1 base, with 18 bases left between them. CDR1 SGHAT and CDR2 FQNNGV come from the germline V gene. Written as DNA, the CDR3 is TGTGCCAGCAGCCCCAACCTTAGGCAGGCATCCTACGAGCAGTACTTC. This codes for CASSPNLRQASYEQYF.

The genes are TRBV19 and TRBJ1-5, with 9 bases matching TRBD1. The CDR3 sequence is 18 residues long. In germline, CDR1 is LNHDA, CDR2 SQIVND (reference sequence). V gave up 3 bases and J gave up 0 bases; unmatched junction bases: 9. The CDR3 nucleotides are TGTGCCAGTAGTATCGGGACAGGGACGAAATATAGCAATCAGCCCCAGCATTTT. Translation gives CASSIGTGTKYSNQPQHF.

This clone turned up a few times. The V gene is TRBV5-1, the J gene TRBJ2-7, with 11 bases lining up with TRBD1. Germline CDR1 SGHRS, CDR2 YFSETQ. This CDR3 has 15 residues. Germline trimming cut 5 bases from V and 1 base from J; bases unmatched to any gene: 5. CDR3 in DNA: TGCGCCAGCAGTCGGACAGGGGGCGCATCCTACGAGCAGTACTTC. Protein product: CASSRTGGASYEQYF. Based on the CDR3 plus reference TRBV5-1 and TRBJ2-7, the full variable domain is KAGVTQTPRYLIKTRGQQVTLSCSPISGHRSVSWYQQTPGQGLQFLFEYFSETQRNKGNFPGRFSGRQFSNSRSEMNVSTLELGDSALYLCASSRTGGASYEQYFGPGTRLTVT.

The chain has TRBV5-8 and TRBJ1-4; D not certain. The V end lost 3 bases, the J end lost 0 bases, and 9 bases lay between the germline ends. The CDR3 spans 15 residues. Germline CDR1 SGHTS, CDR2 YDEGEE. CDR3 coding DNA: TGTGCCAGCAGCTCGAGAGGGTCAACTAATGAAAAACTGTTTTTT. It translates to CASSSRGSTNEKLFF.

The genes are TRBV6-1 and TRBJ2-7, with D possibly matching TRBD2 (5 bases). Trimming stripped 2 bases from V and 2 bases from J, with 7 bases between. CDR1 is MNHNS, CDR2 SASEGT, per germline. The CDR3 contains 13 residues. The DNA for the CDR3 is TGTGCCAGCAGTGAAACTAGTCCCTACGAGCAGTACTTC. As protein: CASSETSPYEQYF.

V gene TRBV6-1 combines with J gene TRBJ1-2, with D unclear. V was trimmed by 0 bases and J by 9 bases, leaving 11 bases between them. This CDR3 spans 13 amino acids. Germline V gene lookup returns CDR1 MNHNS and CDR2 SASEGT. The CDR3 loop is CASSEALQRCYTF. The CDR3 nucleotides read TGTGCCAGCAGTGAAGCGCTTCAGCGCTGCTACACCTTC.

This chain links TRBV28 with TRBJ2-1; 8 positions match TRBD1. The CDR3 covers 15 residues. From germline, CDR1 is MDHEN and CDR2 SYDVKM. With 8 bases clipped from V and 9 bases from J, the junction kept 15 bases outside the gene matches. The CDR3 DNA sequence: TGTGCCAGCGGATTCTACGGACAGGGTAGGAGTGAGCAGTTCTTC. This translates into CASGFYGQGRSEQFF.

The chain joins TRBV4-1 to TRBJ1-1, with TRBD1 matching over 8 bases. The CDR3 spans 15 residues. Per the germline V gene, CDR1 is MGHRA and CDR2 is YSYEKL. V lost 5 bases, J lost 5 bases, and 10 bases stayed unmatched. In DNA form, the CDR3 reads TGCGCCAGCAGCTCGCTAGGACAGGGTGGGACTGAAGCTTTCTTT. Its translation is CASSSLGQGGTEAFF.

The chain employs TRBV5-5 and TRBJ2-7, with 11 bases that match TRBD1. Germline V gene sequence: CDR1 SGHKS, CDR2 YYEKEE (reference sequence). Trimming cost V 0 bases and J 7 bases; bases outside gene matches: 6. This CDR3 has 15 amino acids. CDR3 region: CASSLVGQGAEEQYF. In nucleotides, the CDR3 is TGTGCCAGCAGCTTGGTCGGACAGGGGGCTGAGGAGCAGTACTTC.

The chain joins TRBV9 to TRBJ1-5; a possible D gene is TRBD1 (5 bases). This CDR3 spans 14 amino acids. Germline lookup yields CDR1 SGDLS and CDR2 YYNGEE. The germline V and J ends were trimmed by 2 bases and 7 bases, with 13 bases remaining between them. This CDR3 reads CASSVDSSRQPQHF. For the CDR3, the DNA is TGTGCCAGCAGCGTCGACAGTTCCCGGCAGCCCCAGCATTTT.

The CDR3 DNA reads TGTGCCAGCAGTTACTCAAGGGGGCGGGCCGGGGAGCTGTTTTTT. It specifies CASSYSRGRAGELFF. The chain has TRBV6-5 and TRBJ2-2; 7 positions match TRBD1. Germline V gene lookup returns CDR1 MNHEY and CDR2 SVGAGI. With V trimmed by 0 bases and J by 6 bases, 4 bases remained unmatched. This CDR3 is built from 15 residues.

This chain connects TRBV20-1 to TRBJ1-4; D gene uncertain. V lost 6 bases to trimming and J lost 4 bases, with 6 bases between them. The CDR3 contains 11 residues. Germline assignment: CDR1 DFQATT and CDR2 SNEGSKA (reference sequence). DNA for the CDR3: TGCAGTGCCCCGAGTAATGAAAAACTGTTTTTT. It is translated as CSAPSNEKLFF.

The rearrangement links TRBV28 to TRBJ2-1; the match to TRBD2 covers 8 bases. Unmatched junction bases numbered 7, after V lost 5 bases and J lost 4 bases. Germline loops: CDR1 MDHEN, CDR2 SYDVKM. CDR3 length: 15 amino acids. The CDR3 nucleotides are TGTGCCAGCAGTCCAATAGCGGGATTATACAATGAGCAGTTCTTC. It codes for CASSPIAGLYNEQFF.

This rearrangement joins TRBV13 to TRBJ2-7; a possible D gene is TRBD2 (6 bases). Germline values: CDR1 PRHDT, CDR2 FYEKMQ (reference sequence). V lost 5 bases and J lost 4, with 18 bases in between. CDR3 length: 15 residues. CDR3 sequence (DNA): TGTGCCAGCAGCGCTTTCGGAGGGAGTCGGTACGAGCAGTACTTC. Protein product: CASSAFGGSRYEQYF.

CDR3 DNA sequence: TGCGCCAGCAGCCCACAGGTGAACACTGAAGCTTTCTTT. This translates into CASSPQVNTEAFF. The chain has TRBV5-1 and TRBJ1-1, with a possible D match to TRBD1 (5 bases). Looked up from germline, CDR1 is SGHRS and CDR2 is YFSETQ. CDR3 length equals 13 residues. The V gene lost 4 bases and the J gene lost 0 bases, with 7 bases spanning the gap. Looking up the rest from reference TRBV5-1 and TRBJ1-1 gives the full variable domain: KAGVTQTPRYLIKTRGQQVTLSCSPISGHRSVSWYQQTPGQGLQFLFEYFSETQRNKGNFPGRFSGRQFSNSRSEMNVSTLELGDSALYLCASSPQVNTEAFFGQGTRLTVV.

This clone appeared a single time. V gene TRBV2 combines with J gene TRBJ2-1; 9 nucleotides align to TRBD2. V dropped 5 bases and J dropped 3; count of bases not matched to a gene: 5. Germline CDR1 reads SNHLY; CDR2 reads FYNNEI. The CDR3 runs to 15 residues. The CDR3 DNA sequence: TGTGCCAGCAGTTCCTATAGCGGGAGCTACAATGAGCAGTTCTTC. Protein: CASSSYSGSYNEQFF. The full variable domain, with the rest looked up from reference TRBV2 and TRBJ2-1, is EPEVTQTPSHQVTQMGQEVILRCVPISNHLYFYWYRQILGQKVEFLVSFYNNEISEKSEIFDDQFSVERPDGSNFTLKIRSTKLEDSAMYFCASSSYSGSYNEQFFGPGTRLTVL.

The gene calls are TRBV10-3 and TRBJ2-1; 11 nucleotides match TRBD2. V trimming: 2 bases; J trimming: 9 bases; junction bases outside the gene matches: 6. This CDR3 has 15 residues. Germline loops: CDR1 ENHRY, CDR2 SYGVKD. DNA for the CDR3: TGTGCCATCAGTGAGACTAGCGGGAGTGTCCGTGAGCAGTTCTTC. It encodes CAISETSGSVREQFF.

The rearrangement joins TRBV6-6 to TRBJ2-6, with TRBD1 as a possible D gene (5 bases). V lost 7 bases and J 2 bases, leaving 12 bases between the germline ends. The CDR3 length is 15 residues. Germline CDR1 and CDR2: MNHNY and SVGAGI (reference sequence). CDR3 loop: CASTGSDPGANVLTF. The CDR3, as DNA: TGTGCCAGCACAGGGTCTGATCCTGGGGCCAACGTCCTGACTTTC.

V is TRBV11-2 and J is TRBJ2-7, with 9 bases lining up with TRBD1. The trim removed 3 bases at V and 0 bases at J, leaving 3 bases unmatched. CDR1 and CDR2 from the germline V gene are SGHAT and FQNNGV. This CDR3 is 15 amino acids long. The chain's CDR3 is CASSLRQGVSYEQYF. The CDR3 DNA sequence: TGTGCCAGCAGCTTGAGACAGGGGGTCTCCTACGAGCAGTACTTC.

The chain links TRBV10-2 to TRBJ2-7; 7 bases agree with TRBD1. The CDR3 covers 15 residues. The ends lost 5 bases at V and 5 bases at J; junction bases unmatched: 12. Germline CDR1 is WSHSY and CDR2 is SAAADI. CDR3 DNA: TGCGCCAGCAGTCCCGGATATGACAGGGTGGACGAGCAGTACTTC. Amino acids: CASSPGYDRVDEQYF.

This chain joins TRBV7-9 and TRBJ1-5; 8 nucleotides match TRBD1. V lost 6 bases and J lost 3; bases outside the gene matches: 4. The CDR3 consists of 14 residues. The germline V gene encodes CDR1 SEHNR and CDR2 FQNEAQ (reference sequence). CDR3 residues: CASRTGAVNQPQHF. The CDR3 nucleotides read TGTGCCAGCAGGACAGGGGCAGTCAATCAGCCCCAGCATTTT.

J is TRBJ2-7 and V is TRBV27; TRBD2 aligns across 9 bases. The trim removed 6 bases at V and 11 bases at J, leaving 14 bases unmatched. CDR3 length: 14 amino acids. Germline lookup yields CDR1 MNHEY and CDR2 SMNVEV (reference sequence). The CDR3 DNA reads TGTGCCAGCAGCCCGAGGCGGGAGGGTAGTCTAGAGTACTTC. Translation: CASSPRREGSLEYF.